The 5 T cell receptor beta chains listed next were all sequenced from one sample in a study of blood T cell repertoires in COVID-19. TCRdb's copy holds only in-frame clones and misses some; the assay was immunoSEQ multiplex PCR. The table includes 87,000 or so clones, roughly 88% detected once. The sequenced sample was peripheral blood. The source is a man between 18 and 29 years old with COVID-19, enrolled during active disease.

The chain combines TRBV28 with TRBJ2-3, with 7 bases aligning to TRBD1. V dropped 4 bases and J dropped 6; count of bases not matched to a gene: 10. The CDR3 length is 15 residues. Germline CDR1 is MDHEN and CDR2 is SYDVKM. Here the CDR3 reads CASSSPDRFLDTQYF. In DNA form, the CDR3 reads TGTGCCAGCAGTTCCCCGGACAGGTTTTTGGATACGCAGTATTTT.

This rearrangement joins TRBV7-6 to TRBJ2-1; D is possibly TRBD2 (6 bases). This CDR3 comprises 14 residues. Germline values: CDR1 SGHVS, CDR2 FNYEAQ. The V end lost 5 bases, the J end lost 1 base, and 9 bases lay between the germline ends. DNA of the CDR3: TGTGCCAGCAGCCCCGGGAGTTCCTACAATGAGCAGTTCTTC. This translates into CASSPGSSYNEQFF.

This clone has just one count. The chain carries TRBV3-1 (or the pseudogene TRBV3-2) and TRBJ2-1; 8 bases match TRBD2. CDR3 length: 16 residues. After removal of 4 bases from V and 8 bases from J, the junction contained 13 bases not matched to a gene. CDR1 is LGHDT and CDR2 is YNNKEL in the germline V gene (reference sequence). The CDR3 nucleotides read TGTGCCAGCAGCCTAACTAGCGGCGCTGGGGGCGATGAGCAGTTCTTC. Amino acid sequence: CASSLTSGAGGDEQFF.

The gene calls are TRBV4-3 and TRBJ2-7, with D maybe TRBD2 (6 bases). Deletions cut 1 base from V and 3 bases from J, with 10 bases between. The CDR3 consists of 14 residues. Germline values: CDR1 LGHNA, CDR2 YSLEER. The CDR3 nucleotides are TGCGCCAGCAGCCAAGCCGTGGGGGGCTACGAGCAGTACTTC. It is translated as CASSQAVGGYEQYF.

This sequence joins TRBV28 and TRBJ2-6; the D gene is possibly TRBD2 (6 bases). This CDR3 has 14 amino acids. V shed 7 bases and J shed 2 bases, with 9 bases lying between them. Per the germline V gene, CDR1 is MDHEN and CDR2 is SYDVKM. The CDR3 bases are TGTGCCAGCAAACCGGGAGCTGGGGCCAACGTCCTGACTTTC. This gives the protein CASKPGAGANVLTF.